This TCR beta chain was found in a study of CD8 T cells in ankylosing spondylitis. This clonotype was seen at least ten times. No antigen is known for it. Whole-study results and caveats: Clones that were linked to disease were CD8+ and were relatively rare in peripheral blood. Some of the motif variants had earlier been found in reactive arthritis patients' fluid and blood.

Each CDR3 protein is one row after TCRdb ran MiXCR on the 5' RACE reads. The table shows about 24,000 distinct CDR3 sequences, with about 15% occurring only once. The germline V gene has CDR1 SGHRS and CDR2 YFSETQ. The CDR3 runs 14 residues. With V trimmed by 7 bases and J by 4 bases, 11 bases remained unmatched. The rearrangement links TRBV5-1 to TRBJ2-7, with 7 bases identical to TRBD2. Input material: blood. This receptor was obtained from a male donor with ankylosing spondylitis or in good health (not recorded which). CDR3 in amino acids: CASGSDGRYYEQYF. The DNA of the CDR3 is TGCGCCAGCGGGTCCGACGGGAGGTATTACGAGCAGTACTTC.